This TCR beta chain was profiled in a study of T cell responses to AZD1222 COVID-19 vaccine (dated by TCRdb to the early 2020s). Regarding the complete study: AZD1222 recipients whose second dose came at about 4 weeks and those whose second dose came at about 12 weeks were combined into one group, since spike-specific TCR depth and breadth did not differ between the two schedules. A total of approximately 240 trial participants underwent TCR sequencing, of whom nearly 210 received two doses of AZD1222 and about 25 received two doses of the MenACWY control vaccine. Trial participants were enrolled into age subgroups of 18-55, 56-69 and 70-plus years, which contained about 160, 30 and 59 TCR-sequenced participants, respectively. Broad study findings and their caveats: Nearly half of unique spike-specific TCRs reportedly recognized epitopes outside regions mutated in the B.1.351 and B.1.1.7 variants. Only five to seven AZD1222 recipients were SARS-CoV-2 seropositive at baseline, limiting conclusions about previously exposed vaccinees. Participants were mostly white British and included more females than males, and it was suggested by the authors that clonal diversity may have been underestimated. Because no day 14 peak-response samples were available, the repertoires could be characterized only after the peak T cell response. After two AZD1222 doses, spike-specific TCR breadth and depth were significantly higher than at day 0 and than in MenACWY recipients. In the small 56-69-year group, the increase in depth fell short of significance, most likely because of low power. CD4 TCRs associated with the vaccine covered the entire spike protein, and the dominant responses were in regions 160-218 and 743-854.

The CDR3 regions of human TCRbeta chains were analyzed by immunosequencing. Per the source publication's procedure: Repertoire TCRs were checked for matches against a reference library of SARS-CoV-2-specific TCRs that had been generated using the MIRA antigen-specificity platform. Breadth meant the fraction of unique TCRs that were SARS-CoV-2-associated, whereas depth meant the fraction of total T cells that were SARS-CoV-2-associated. Using the MIRA data, each spike-specific TCR was assigned both to the spike region to which the TCR was reactive and to a CD4 or CD8 class. Log10-transformed breadth and depth values were compared by one-way ANOVA with Sidak's multiple comparisons tests. Held by TCRdb, this immuneACCESS table contains in-frame sequences only and omits some clones. Under half of the omission traces to an unresolved V gene where checked; the cause of the rest is unknown. The DNA gave D and trimming, while V, J and clone size come from that table. In all, the sample holds about 92,000 clones, and 90% of those were seen once. The ten top clones hold about a quarter of the sample.

V is cut back by 1 base and J by 3 bases, with 3 bases in the junction unmatched. Looking up the germline V gene yields CDR1 SGHVS and CDR2 FQNEAQ. The CDR3 numbers 15 residues from cysteine through phenylalanine. Only CDR3 DNA is held: 45 bases, read in frame from base 1. Note on this clone: What antigen it recognizes has not been identified. Per-base qualities were not stored, and no clone one base away is much larger.

The time point label on this specimen signifies: baseline before first vaccination. Samples from vaccinated people were obtained from the UK trials COV001 and COV002, which included a single-blind randomized controlled phase 2/3 trial of AZD1222 (ChAdOx1 nCoV-19) in healthy adults. For TCRbeta chain sequencing, PBMC samples were collected from trial participants at day 0 and at day 28 after the second dose. The origin of this receptor is an adult in good health. The sequence joins TRBV7-8 to TRBJ1-5, and TRBD1 matches 7 of the central bases. The sequencing here drew on peripheral blood, taken on day 0 of AZD1222 vaccination. The nucleotides are TGTGCCAGCAGCTTAGTCGGACAGGCCAATCAGCCCCAGCATTTT. This translates into CASSLVGQANQPQHF.